Below are 18 T cell receptor beta chains sequenced from a single sample in a study of early T cells in non-severe SARS-CoV-2 infection. MiXCR, applied by TCRdb to the 5' RACE reads, yields one record per CDR3 protein. Of approximately 80,000 distinct CDR3 sequences in the sample, 10% to 15% were seen once. The sample consisted of whole blood. The receptors derive from an adult who was a healthcare worker with PCR-confirmed SARS-CoV-2 infection or an uninfected control (not recorded which).

This clonotype has a handful of counts. J is TRBJ2-2 and V is TRBV2, with TRBD1 identical over 7 bases. Per germline, CDR1 SNHLY and CDR2 FYNNEI. There are 16 residues in the CDR3. With 0 bases clipped from V and 5 bases from J, the junction kept 6 bases outside the gene matches. The CDR3 nucleotides are TGTGCCAGCAGTGAAGCCGCGACAGGGTTAACCGGGGAGCTGTTTTTT. It encodes CASSEAATGLTGELFF. The entire variable domain, with the rest obtained from reference TRBV2 and TRBJ2-2, is as follows: EPEVTQTPSHQVTQMGQEVILRCVPISNHLYFYWYRQILGQKVEFLVSFYNNEISEKSEIFDDQFSVERPDGSNFTLKIRSTKLEDSAMYFCASSEAATGLTGELFFGEGSRLTVL.

In its sample, this clonotype was seen many times. The CDR3 nucleotides are TGCAGCGTTGTGAATGGGCCACAGAATGAAAAACTGTTTTTT. The encoded protein is CSVVNGPQNEKLFF. The rearrangement uses TRBV29-1 and TRBJ1-4; D uncertain. V lost 4 bases to trimming and J lost 5 bases, with 14 bases between them. Germline V lookup: CDR1 SQVTM, CDR2 ANQGSEA. This CDR3 contains 14 residues.

This clonotype was seen a few times. The chain has TRBV5-1 and TRBJ2-3; 9 positions agree with TRBD2. Looked up from germline, CDR1 is SGHRS and CDR2 is YFSETQ. The CDR3 has 17 residues. The ends lost 3 bases at V and 5 bases at J; junction bases unmatched: 13. The CDR3 sequence: CASSSDLLRGGGDTQYF. The CDR3 DNA reads TGCGCCAGCAGCTCCGATCTCCTGCGGGGGGGCGGAGATACGCAGTATTTT. The variable domain in full, completed from reference TRBV5-1 and TRBJ2-3, reads KAGVTQTPRYLIKTRGQQVTLSCSPISGHRSVSWYQQTPGQGLQFLFEYFSETQRNKGNFPGRFSGRQFSNSRSEMNVSTLELGDSALYLCASSSDLLRGGGDTQYFGPGTRLTVL.

This clonotype was seen repeatedly, ten times or more. The J gene is TRBJ2-2, the V gene TRBV29-1, with 13 bases fitting TRBD2. V lost 7 bases to trimming and J lost 4 bases; unmatched junction nucleotides: 3. Germline-derived CDR1 and CDR2 are SQVTM and ANQGSEA. This CDR3 has 14 amino acids. The CDR3 nucleotides read TGCAGCGGCGGGACTAGCGGGATCACCGGGGAGCTGTTTTTT. Protein sequence: CSGGTSGITGELFF.

This clonotype was observed a handful of times. CDR3 sequence (DNA): TGTGCCAGCAGACGGGACGTGAACACTGAAGCTTTCTTT. Protein product: CASRRDVNTEAFF. This chain uses TRBV2 with TRBJ1-1, with a tentative D call TRBD1 (5 bases). The V end was cut by 6 bases, the J end by 0 bases, with 8 bases between. CDR1 is SNHLY, CDR2 FYNNEI, per germline. The CDR3 runs to 13 residues.

Only a few counts were recorded for this clonotype. CDR3 in amino acids: CATSDPRTSGDEQFF. The CDR3 DNA reads TGTGCCACCAGTGACCCTCGGACTAGCGGGGATGAGCAGTTCTTC. The gene calls are TRBV24-1 and TRBJ2-1; TRBD2 agrees at 12 bases. Germline V gene lookup returns CDR1 KGHDR and CDR2 SFDVKD. This CDR3 spans 15 amino acids. V lost 4 bases and J lost 8; bases outside the gene matches: 5.

The V gene is TRBV12-3 or TRBV12-4, the J gene TRBJ2-7; TRBD2 might be the D (5 bases). Trimming removed 5 bases from V and 2 bases from J, with 19 bases in between. The CDR3 runs 16 residues. In nucleotides, the CDR3 is TGTGCCAGCAGTCACGGACTTGGGCGGGCCCCCTACGAGCAGTACTTC. Encoded protein: CASSHGLGRAPYEQYF.

The rearrangement uses TRBV6-5 and TRBJ2-7; 7 bases match TRBD1. The germline gives CDR1 MNHEY, CDR2 SVGAGI. The trim removed 11 bases at V and 0 bases at J, leaving 7 bases unmatched. This CDR3 is built from 13 residues. CDR3: CACKRDSSYEQYF. The CDR3 nucleotides read TGTGCCTGCAAAAGGGACAGCTCCTACGAGCAGTACTTC.

Many counts were recorded for this clonotype. The rearrangement links TRBV14 to TRBJ2-1; 13 bases agree with TRBD2. The CDR3 spans 17 residues. The V gene end was trimmed by 1 base and the J gene end by 10 bases; junction bases not matched to a gene: 10. CDR1 and CDR2 from the germline V gene are SGHDN and FVKESK. The CDR3 DNA sequence: TGTGCCAGCAGCCAAGTTCCAACTAGCGGGAGGGCCAGGGAGCAGTTCTTC. It codes for CASSQVPTSGRAREQFF.

This clonotype came up a few times. V and J are TRBV20-1 and TRBJ2-5, with D possibly called TRBD1 or TRBD2 (6 bases each). The CDR3 has 14 amino acids. V was cut by 0 bases and J by 4 bases, with 12 bases left in between. CDR1 DFQATT and CDR2 SNEGSKA come from the germline V gene (reference sequence). This CDR3 is CSAREIGGGETQYF. For the CDR3, the DNA is TGCAGTGCTAGAGAGATTGGAGGGGGAGAGACCCAGTACTTC.

The chain joins TRBV5-6 to TRBJ2-1, with a tentative D call TRBD1 (6 bases). Germline assignment: CDR1 SGHDT and CDR2 YYEEEE. The length of the CDR3 is 15 residues. V was shortened by 0 bases and J by 7 bases, with 14 bases between the two germline ends. CDR3 bases: TGTGCCAGCAGCTTGGGACAGGCCCCGGGGAATGAGCAGTTCTTC. It is translated as CASSLGQAPGNEQFF.

The genes are TRBV20-1 and TRBJ2-7; D is undetermined. The germline V gene encodes CDR1 DFQATT and CDR2 SNEGSKA (reference sequence). V lost 8 bases to trimming and J lost 4 bases, with 18 bases between them. The CDR3 loop spans 13 amino acids. In DNA, the CDR3 is TGCAGTTGCGACGCCCAAACACGATACGAGCAGTACTTC. It yields the protein CSCDAQTRYEQYF.

The rearrangement links TRBV11-2 to TRBJ1-2, with no clear D. Per the germline V gene, CDR1 is SGHAT and CDR2 is FQNNGV. Trimming stripped 4 bases from V and 0 bases from J, with 9 bases between. The CDR3 is 14 residues long. The CDR3 DNA is TGTGCCAGCAGCTCCCCCATGGCTAACTATGGCTACACCTTC. Encoded protein: CASSSPMANYGYTF.

Only a few counts were recorded for this clonotype. V usage is TRBV27 and J usage is TRBJ2-7; 8 bases align to TRBD2. The CDR3 contains 16 residues. Unmatched junction bases numbered 13, after V lost 3 bases and J lost 6 bases. Germline V gives CDR1 MNHEY, CDR2 SMNVEV (reference sequence). The CDR3 nucleotides are TGTGCCAGCAGTTTCGGAGCGGGAGCACTCTCCGGCGAGCAGTACTTC. Protein sequence: CASSFGAGALSGEQYF.

This chain uses TRBV28 with TRBJ1-1, with a tentative D call TRBD1 (6 bases). Per germline, CDR1 MDHEN and CDR2 SYDVKM. V gave up 5 bases and J gave up 0 bases, with 10 bases separating them. The CDR3 totals 14 residues. CDR3 nucleotides: TGTGCCAGCAGTCCAGGGGCTATGAACACTGAAGCTTTCTTT. This sequence encodes CASSPGAMNTEAFF.

The chain carries TRBV6-6 and TRBJ1-4; 8 bases fit TRBD1. Germline-derived CDR1 and CDR2 are MNHNY and SVGAGI (reference sequence). With V trimmed by 8 bases and J by 1 base, 6 bases remained unmatched. The CDR3 contains 15 residues. The CDR3 DNA is TGTGCCAGCGGAAAACAGGGGGAAACTAATGAAAAACTGTTTTTT. As protein: CASGKQGETNEKLFF.

This rearrangement joins TRBV20-1 to TRBJ2-6; tentatively, D is TRBD1 (6 bases). Germline loops: CDR1 DFQATT, CDR2 SNEGSKA (reference sequence). This CDR3 is 14 amino acids long. V was cut by 6 bases and J by 3 bases, with 12 bases left in between. The CDR3 nucleotides are TGCAGTGCGAGCTCAGGGGTTGGGGCCAACGTCCTGACTTTC. Amino acid sequence: CSASSGVGANVLTF.

This clonotype was found a few times. The V gene is TRBV7-3, the J gene TRBJ2-1, with unresolved D. The germline gives CDR1 SGHTA, CDR2 FQGTGA. The CDR3 runs 14 residues. V was clipped by 5 bases and J by 3 bases, with 11 bases between them. Written as DNA, the CDR3 is TGTGCCAGCAGCCTCGCGCCCGGCTACAATGAGCAGTTCTTC. Its translation: CASSLAPGYNEQFF. Full variable domain (outside the CDR3, taken from reference TRBV7-3 and TRBJ2-1): GAGVSQTPSNKVTEKGKYVELRCDPISGHTALYWYRQSLGQGPEFLIYFQGTGAADDSGLPNDRFFAVRPEGSVSTLKIQRTERGDSAVYLCASSLAPGYNEQFFGPGTRLTVL.